The rows below give T cell receptor beta chains drawn from one sample of a study of blood T cell repertoires in COVID-19. This table comes from immunoSEQ multiplex PCR, and its TCRdb copy is limited to in-frame clones, with some not included. This table holds 30,000 to 50,000 clones, more than 80% found once. Sequenced input: peripheral blood. The source of these receptors is a man in his 60s with acute or convalescent COVID-19. Each CDR3 is given with its conserved first and last residue. A D gene is named only where the DNA matches it firmly. Clone sizes are given selectively: once, few, many, or a class where the clone is expanded.

TRBJ1-3 | - | TRBV4-1 | - | CASSQDIASSGNTIYF | TGCGCCAGCAGCCAAGACATTGCTAGTTCTGGAAACACCATATATTTT
TRBJ1-4 | - | TRBV4-1 | - | CASSPRGLGTNEKLFF | TGCGCCAGCAGCCCTAGGGGTTTGGGAACTAATGAAAAACTGTTTTTT
TRBJ2-5 | - | TRBV10-3 | TRBD2 | CAAGLAGEETQYF | TGTGCCGCTGGACTAGCGGGCGAAGAGACCCAGTACTTC
TRBJ1-4 | - | TRBV12-5 | TRBD1 | CASGLGTGGGEKLFF | TGTGCTAGTGGTCTAGGGACAGGGGGAGGGGAAAAACTGTTTTTT
TRBJ2-5 | - | TRBV27 | TRBD2 | CASSGRGGQETQYF | TGTGCCAGCAGTGGGCGGGGGGGACAAGAGACCCAGTACTTC
TRBJ1-6 | - | TRBV6-5 | TRBD1 | CASTPDGTGRSPLHF | TGTGCCAGCACCCCCGATGGGACAGGGCGGTCACCCCTCCACTTT
TRBJ1-5 | few | TRBV19 | TRBD1 | CASTQQQGNQPQHF | TGTGCCAGTACCCAACAACAGGGGAATCAGCCCCAGCATTTT
TRBJ2-3 | - | TRBV5-1 | - | CASSFRDTDTQYF | TGCGCCAGCAGCTTCAGGGACACAGATACGCAGTATTTT
TRBJ1-2 | - | TRBV7-8 | - | CASSLEGVYGYTF | TGTGCCAGCAGCTTAGAGGGGGTCTATGGCTACACCTTC
TRBJ2-1 | - | TRBV5-5 | - | CASSPNRDEQFF | TGTGCCAGCAGCCCTAATCGGGATGAGCAGTTCTTC
TRBJ1-4 | - | TRBV7-9 | - | CASSLREGGEKLFF | TGTGCCAGCAGCCTCCGGGAGGGAGGTGAAAAACTGTTTTTT
TRBJ2-4 | - | TRBV5-1 | TRBD2 | CASSLGSGAAKNIQYF | TGCGCCAGCAGCTTGGGTAGCGGGGCCGCCAAAAACATTCAGTACTTC
TRBJ2-3 | few | TRBV5-4 | - | CASALSGTQTDTQYF | TGTGCCAGCGCCCTCAGCGGTACACAAACAGATACGCAGTATTTT
TRBJ2-7 | few | TRBV4-2 | - | CASSQEAGSTYEQYF | TGTGCCAGCAGCCAAGAGGCAGGCTCCACCTACGAGCAGTACTTC
TRBJ2-7 | - | TRBV7-9 | TRBD1 | CASSPTYDRGYEQYF | TGTGCCAGCAGCCCCACTTATGACAGGGGATACGAGCAGTACTTC
TRBJ1-1 | once | TRBV30 | - | CACSYGRLNTEAFF | TGTGCCTGCAGCTATGGGCGCTTGAACACTGAAGCTTTCTTT
TRBJ2-4 | - | TRBV3-1/TRBV3-2 | - | CASSHEGPLQRKNIQYF | TGTGCCAGCAGCCACGAGGGTCCCTTGCAAAGAAAAAACATTCAGTACTTC
TRBJ1-2 | - | TRBV28 | - | CASSPSPGERGYTF | TGTGCCAGCAGTCCATCCCCCGGGGAGCGTGGCTACACCTTC
TRBJ1-2 | once | TRBV18 | - | CASSPQGIDNYGYTF | TGTGCCAGCTCACCTCAGGGAATTGATAACTATGGCTACACCTTC
TRBJ2-7 | - | TRBV18 | - | CASSQPGGGSSYEQYF | TGTGCCAGTTCCCAACCTGGGGGGGGCAGCTCCTACGAGCAGTACTTC
TRBJ1-4 | - | TRBV6-6 | TRBD1 | CASRHTGGHEKLFF | TGTGCCAGCAGACACACAGGGGGGCATGAAAAACTGTTTTTT
TRBJ1-6 | - | TRBV18 | TRBD1 | CASSPDQWGQGHF | TGTGCCAGCTCACCAGATCAATGGGGACAGGGCCACTTT
TRBJ1-2 | - | TRBV18 | - | CASSPQGTAYGYTF | TGTGCCAGCTCACCCCAAGGGACTGCCTATGGCTACACCTTC
TRBJ1-5 | - | TRBV7-8 | - | CASSPHNQPQHF | TGTGCCAGCAGCCCACACAATCAGCCCCAGCATTTT
TRBJ1-4 | - | TRBV4-3 | - | CASSQDRTEKLFF | TGCGCCAGCAGCCAAGATCGGACAGAAAAACTGTTTTTT